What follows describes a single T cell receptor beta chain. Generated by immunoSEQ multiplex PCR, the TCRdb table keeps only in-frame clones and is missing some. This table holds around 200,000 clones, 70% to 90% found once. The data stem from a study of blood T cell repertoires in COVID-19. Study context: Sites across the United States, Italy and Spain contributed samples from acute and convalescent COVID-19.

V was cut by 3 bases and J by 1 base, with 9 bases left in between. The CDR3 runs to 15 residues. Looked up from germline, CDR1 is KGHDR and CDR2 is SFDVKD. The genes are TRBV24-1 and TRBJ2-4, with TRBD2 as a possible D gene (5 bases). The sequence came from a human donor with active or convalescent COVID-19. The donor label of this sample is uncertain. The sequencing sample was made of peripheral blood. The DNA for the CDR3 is TGTGCCACCAGTGATACGGGAATGGCCAAAAACATTCAGTACTTC. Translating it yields CATSDTGMAKNIQYF.